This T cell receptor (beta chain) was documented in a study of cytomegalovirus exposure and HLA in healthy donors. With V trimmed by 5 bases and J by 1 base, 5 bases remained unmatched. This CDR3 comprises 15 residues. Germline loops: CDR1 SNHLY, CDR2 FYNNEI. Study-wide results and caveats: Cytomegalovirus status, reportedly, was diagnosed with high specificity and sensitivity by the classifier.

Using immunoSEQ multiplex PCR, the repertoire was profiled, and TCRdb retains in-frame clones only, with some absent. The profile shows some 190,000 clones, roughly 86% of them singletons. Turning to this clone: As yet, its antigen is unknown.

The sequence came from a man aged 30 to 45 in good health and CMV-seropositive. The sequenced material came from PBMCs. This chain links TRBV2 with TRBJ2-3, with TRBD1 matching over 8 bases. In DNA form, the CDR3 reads TGTGCCAGCAGTATGGACAGGGTAGGCACAGATACGCAGTATTTT. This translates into CASSMDRVGTDTQYF.